The rows below give T cell receptor beta chains drawn from one sample of a study of blood T cells in healthy people across ages. TCRdb recomputed calls from the 5' RACE reads with MiXCR, one row per CDR3 protein. Of over 600,000 distinct CDR3 sequences listed, about 47% are singletons. Sequenced input: blood. These receptors all stem from a man older than 75 in good health. Each CDR3 is given without its conserved first and last residue. The order of the fields is J gene, V gene, CDR3 protein.

>TRBJ2-3|TRBV12-3/TRBV12-4
ASSSTTDTQY
>TRBJ1-2|TRBV9
ASSALTIGGYT
>TRBJ2-1|TRBV30
AWSVSDFHYNEQF
>TRBJ2-1|TRBV11-1
ASSPIRGGEQF
>-|TRBV28
ASRETGTTYEQY
>TRBJ2-3|TRBV5-1
ASSFQIQGDTQY
>-|TRBV20-1
SARSEGLAGYSYNEQY
>TRBJ2-5|TRBV19
TSSTTLYQETQY
>TRBJ2-7|TRBV27
ASSSPRGLSYEQY
>TRBJ2-7|TRBV9
ASSVGYSSYEQY
>TRBJ2-7|TRBV7-2
ASSLDGGSYEQY
>TRBJ2-1|TRBV15
ATGVLAGVRNEQF
>TRBJ2-4|TRBV3-1
ASTAELAKNIQY
>TRBJ1-4|TRBV27
ASSTRTASNEKLF
>TRBJ2-7|TRBV12-3/TRBV12-4
ASSPGGREQY
>TRBJ2-3|TRBV7-9
ASNPVALAERDTQY
>TRBJ2-1|TRBV7-3
ASSRKGGGSNNEQF
>TRBJ2-3|TRBV5-1
ASSLEGRGDTDTQY
>TRBJ2-1|TRBV20-1
SARTPSYNEQF
>TRBJ2-6|TRBV7-2
ASGLAGGSSGANVLT
>-|TRBV6-1
ASKQGARETQY
>TRBJ1-5|TRBV28
ASSSSQGVGNQPQH
>TRBJ2-7|TRBV4-2
ASSRDRWPREQY